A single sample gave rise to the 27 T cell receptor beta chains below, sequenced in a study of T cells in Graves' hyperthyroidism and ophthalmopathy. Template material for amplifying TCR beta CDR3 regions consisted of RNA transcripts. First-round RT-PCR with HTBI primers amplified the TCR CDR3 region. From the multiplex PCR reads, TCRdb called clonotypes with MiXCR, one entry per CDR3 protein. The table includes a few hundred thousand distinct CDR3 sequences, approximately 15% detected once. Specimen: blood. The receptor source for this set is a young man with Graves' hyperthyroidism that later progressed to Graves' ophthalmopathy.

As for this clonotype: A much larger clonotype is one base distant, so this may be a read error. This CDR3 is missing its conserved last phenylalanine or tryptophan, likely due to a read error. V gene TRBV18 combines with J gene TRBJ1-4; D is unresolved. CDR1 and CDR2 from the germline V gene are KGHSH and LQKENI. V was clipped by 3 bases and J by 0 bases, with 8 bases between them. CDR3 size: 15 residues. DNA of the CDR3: TGTGCCAGCTCACCTAGTCCTGCAACTAATGAAAAACTGTTTTCT. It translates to CASSPSPATNEKLFS.

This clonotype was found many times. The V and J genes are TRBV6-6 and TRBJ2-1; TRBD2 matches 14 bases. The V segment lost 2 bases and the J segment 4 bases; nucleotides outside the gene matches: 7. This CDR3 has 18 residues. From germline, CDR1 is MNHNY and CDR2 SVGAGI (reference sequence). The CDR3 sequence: CASSYGTGTSGGYNEQFF. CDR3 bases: TGTGCCAGCAGTTACGGAACCGGGACTAGCGGGGGTTACAATGAGCAGTTCTTC.

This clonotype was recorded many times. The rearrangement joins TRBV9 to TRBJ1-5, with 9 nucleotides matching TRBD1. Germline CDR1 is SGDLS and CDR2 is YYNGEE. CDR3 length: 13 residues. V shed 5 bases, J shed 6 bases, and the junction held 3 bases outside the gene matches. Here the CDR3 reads CASSGTGSQPQHF. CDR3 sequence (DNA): TGTGCCAGCAGTGGGACAGGGAGTCAGCCCCAGCATTTT.

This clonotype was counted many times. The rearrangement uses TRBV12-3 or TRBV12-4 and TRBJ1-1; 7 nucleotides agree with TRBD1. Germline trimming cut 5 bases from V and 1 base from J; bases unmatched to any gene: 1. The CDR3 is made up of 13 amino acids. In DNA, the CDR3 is TGTGCCAGCAGTGGACAGGAGAACACTGAAGCTTTCTTT. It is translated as CASSGQENTEAFF.

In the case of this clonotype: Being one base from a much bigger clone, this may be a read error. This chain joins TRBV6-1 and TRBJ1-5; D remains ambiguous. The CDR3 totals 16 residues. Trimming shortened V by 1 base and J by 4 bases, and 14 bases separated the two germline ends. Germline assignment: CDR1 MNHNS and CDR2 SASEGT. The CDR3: CASSEGFMAINQPQHF. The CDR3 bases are TGTGCCAGCAGTGAAGGCTTTATGGCGATAAATCAGCCCCAGCATTTT.

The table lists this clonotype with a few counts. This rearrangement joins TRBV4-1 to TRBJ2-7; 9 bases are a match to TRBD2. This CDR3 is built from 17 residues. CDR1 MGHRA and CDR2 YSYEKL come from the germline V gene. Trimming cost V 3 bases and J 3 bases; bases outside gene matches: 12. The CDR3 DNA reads TGCGCCAGCAGCCAGTCCGGGGGCGGGGGGGCCTTCTACGAGCAGTACTTC. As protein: CASSQSGGGGAFYEQYF.

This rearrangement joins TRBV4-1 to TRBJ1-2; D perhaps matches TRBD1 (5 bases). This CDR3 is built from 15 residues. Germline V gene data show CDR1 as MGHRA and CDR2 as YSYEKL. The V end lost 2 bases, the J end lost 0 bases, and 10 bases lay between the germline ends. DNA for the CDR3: TGCGCCAGCAGCCAACCGGGACGAACTAACTATGGCTACACCTTC. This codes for CASSQPGRTNYGYTF.

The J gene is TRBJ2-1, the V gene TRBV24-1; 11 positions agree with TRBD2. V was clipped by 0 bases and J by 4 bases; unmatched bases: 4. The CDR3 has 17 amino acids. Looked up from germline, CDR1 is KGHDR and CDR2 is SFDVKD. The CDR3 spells CATSDLSSGGAYNEQFF. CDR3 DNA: TGTGCCACCAGTGATTTGAGTAGCGGGGGGGCATACAATGAGCAGTTCTTC.

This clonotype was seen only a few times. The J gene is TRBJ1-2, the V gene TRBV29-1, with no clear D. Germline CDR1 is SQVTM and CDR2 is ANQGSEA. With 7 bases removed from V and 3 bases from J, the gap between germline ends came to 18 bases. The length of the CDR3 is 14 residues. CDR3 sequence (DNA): TGCAGCGCCGCACCACCCACGGGGTACTATGGCTACACCTTC. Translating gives CSAAPPTGYYGYTF.

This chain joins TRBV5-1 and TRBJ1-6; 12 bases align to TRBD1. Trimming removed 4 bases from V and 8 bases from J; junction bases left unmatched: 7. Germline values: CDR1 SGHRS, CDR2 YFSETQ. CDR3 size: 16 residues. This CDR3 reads CASSLLGQGAYSPLHF. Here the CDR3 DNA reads TGCGCCAGCAGCCTCTTGGGACAGGGGGCATATTCACCCCTCCACTTT.

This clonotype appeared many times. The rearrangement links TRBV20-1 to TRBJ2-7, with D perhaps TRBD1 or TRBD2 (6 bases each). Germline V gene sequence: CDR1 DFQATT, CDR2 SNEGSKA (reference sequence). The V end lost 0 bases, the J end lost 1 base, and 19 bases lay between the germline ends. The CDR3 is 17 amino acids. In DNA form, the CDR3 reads TGCAGTGCTAGAGATCCCGGGGGAAACAGGGAGTCCTACGAGCAGTACTTC. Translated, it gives CSARDPGGNRESYEQYF.

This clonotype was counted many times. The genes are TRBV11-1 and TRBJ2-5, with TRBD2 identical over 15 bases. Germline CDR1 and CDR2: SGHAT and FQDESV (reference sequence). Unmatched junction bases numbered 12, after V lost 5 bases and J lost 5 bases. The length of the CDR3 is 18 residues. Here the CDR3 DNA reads TGTGCCAGCAGCCTGGGACTAGCGGGGGGATCAGGAAGGGAGACCCAGTACTTC. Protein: CASSLGLAGGSGRETQYF.

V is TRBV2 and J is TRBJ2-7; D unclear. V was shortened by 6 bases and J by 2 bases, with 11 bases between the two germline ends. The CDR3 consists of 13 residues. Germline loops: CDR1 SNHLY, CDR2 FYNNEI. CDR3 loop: CASRDTLTYEQYF. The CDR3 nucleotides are TGTGCCAGCAGGGATACATTGACCTACGAGCAGTACTTC.

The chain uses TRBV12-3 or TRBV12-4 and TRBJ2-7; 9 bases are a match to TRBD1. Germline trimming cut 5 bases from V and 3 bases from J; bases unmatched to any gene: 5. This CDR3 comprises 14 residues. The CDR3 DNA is TGTGCCAGCAGTCACGGGACAGGGCACTACGAGCAGTACTTC. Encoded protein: CASSHGTGHYEQYF.

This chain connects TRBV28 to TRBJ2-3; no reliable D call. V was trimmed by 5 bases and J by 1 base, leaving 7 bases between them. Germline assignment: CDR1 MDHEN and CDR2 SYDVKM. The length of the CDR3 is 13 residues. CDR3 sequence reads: CASSGSGTDTQYF. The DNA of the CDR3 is TGTGCCAGCAGTGGGTCTGGCACAGATACGCAGTATTTT.

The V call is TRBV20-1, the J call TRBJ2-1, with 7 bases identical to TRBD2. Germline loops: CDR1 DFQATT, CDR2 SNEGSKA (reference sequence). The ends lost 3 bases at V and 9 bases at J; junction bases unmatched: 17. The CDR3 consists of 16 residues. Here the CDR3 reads CSASVPAGTKYVEQFF. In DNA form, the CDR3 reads TGCAGTGCTAGTGTCCCTGCCGGGACTAAATATGTTGAGCAGTTCTTC.

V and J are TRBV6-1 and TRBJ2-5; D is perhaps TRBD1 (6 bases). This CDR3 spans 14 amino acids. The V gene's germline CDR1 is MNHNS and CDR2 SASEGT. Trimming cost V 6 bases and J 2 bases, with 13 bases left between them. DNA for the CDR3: TGTGCCAGCAGAAACGGACAGACTCAAGAGACCCAGTACTTC. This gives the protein CASRNGQTQETQYF.

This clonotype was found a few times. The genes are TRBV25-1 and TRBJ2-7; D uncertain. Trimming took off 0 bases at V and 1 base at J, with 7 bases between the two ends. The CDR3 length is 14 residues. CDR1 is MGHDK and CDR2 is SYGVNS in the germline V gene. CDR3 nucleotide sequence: TGTGCCAGCAGTGAATACGGACGTTCCTACGAGCAGTACTTC. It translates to CASSEYGRSYEQYF.

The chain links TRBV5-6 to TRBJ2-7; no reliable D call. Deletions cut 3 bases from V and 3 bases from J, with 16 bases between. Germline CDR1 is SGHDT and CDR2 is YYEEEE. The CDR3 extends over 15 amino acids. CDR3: CASSYNGRRHYEQYF. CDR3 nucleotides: TGTGCCAGCAGCTATAACGGACGCCGTCACTACGAGCAGTACTTC.

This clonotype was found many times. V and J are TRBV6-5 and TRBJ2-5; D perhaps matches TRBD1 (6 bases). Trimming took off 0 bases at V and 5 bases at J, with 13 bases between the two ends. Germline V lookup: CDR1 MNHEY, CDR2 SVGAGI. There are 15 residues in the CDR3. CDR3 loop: CASSYSIGQRETQYF. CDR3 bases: TGTGCCAGCAGTTACTCGATTGGACAGAGGGAGACCCAGTACTTC.

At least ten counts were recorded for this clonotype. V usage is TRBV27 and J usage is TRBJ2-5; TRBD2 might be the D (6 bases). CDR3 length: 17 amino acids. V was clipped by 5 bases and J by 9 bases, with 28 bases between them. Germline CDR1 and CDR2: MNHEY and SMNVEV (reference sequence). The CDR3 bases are TGTGCCAGCAGTCCCTCCGGTTATGCGGGGTCACGGGTGGCCCAGTACTTC. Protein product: CASSPSGYAGSRVAQYF.

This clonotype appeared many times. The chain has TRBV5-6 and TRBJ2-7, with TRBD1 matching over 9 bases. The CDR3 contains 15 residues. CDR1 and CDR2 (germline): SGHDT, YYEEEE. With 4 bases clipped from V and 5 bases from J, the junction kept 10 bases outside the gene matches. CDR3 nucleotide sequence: TGTGCCAGCAGCACTACAGGGGGCGGACTTGACGAGCAGTACTTC. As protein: CASSTTGGGLDEQYF.

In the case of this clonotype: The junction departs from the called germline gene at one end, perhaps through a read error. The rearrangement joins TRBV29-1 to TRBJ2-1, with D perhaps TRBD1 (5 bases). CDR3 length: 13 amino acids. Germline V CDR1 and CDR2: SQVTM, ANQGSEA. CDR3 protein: CGVEDRPNNEQFF. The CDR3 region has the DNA TGCGGCGTTGAAGACAGACCCAACAATGAGCAGTTCTTC.

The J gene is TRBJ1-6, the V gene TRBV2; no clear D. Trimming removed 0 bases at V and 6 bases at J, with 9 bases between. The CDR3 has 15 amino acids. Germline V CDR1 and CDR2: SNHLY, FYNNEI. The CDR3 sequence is CASSEAGFGNSPLHF. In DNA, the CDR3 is TGTGCCAGCAGTGAAGCGGGGTTCGGTAATTCACCCCTCCACTTT.

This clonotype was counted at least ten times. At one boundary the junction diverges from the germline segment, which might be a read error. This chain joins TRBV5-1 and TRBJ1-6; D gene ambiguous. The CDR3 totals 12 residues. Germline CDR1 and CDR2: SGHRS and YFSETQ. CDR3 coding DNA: TGCGCCAGCAGCTCCAATAATTCACCCCTCCACTTT. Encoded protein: CASSSNNSPLHF.

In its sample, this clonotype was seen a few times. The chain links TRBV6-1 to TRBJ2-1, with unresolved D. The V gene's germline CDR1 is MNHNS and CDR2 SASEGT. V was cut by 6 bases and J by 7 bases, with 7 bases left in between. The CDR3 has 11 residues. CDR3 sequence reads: CASRTRNEQFF. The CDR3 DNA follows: TGTGCCAGCAGGACGCGGAATGAGCAGTTCTTC.

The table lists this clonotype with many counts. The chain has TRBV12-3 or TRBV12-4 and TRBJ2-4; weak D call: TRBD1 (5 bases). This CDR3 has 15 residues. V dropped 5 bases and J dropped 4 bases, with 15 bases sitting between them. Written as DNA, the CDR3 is TGTGCCAGCAGTAATTGGGGCGAGAGGAAAAACATTCAGTACTTC. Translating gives CASSNWGERKNIQYF.